This T cell receptor (beta chain) was captured by sequencing in a study of CD8 T cells in ankylosing spondylitis. Notes on the study in general: Peripheral blood held disease-linked clones only at relatively low frequency, and these were CD8+. The study identified a TCR beta motif of about eight highly homologous variants that appeared characteristic of ankylosing spondylitis blood.

This clonotype has a count of ten or more. No antigen is known for it. It was by quantitative 5'-RACE with molecular barcodes that TCR beta libraries were made. TCRdb reprocessed the 5' RACE reads with MiXCR, giving one entry per CDR3 protein. This sample yields hundreds of thousands of distinct CDR3 sequences, of which approximately 9% are seen a single time; over 6.5% belongs to the top ten. The TCR was taken from a male donor with ankylosing spondylitis or in good health (not recorded which). The sequencing input was blood, either unsorted or a sorted T cell fraction (not recorded which).

The CDR3 spells CASRPPGTSGYNEQFF. The DNA for the CDR3 is TGTGCCAGTAGACCTCCCGGGACTAGCGGGTACAATGAGCAGTTCTTC. The chain uses TRBV19 and TRBJ2-1, with 12 bases aligning to TRBD2. The junction had 7 bases not matched to a gene; V was cut back by 6 bases and J by 4 bases. Germline CDR1 is LNHDA and CDR2 is SQIVND (reference sequence). The CDR3 is 16 residues long.